Presented here are 9 T cell receptor beta chains from one specimen sequenced in a study of blood T cell repertoires in COVID-19. The method was immunoSEQ multiplex PCR; TCRdb's version includes in-frame clones alone and lacks a portion of them. Of around 40,000 clones listed, about 88% are singletons. Sequencing was performed on peripheral blood. These TCRs come from a human donor in a cohort sampled during active COVID-19.

The chain carries TRBV6-5 and TRBJ2-7; D is unresolved. This CDR3 comprises 13 residues. V shed 10 bases and J shed 3 bases, with 16 bases lying between them. Germline V gene lookup returns CDR1 MNHEY and CDR2 SVGAGI. This chain's CDR3 is CATTFPPNYEQYF. The DNA of the CDR3 is TGTGCCACTACCTTTCCCCCGAACTACGAGCAGTACTTC.

J is TRBJ2-2 and V is TRBV7-7, with 7 bases fitting TRBD2. This CDR3 spans 15 amino acids. CDR1 and CDR2 from the germline V gene are SSHAT and FNYEAQ (reference sequence). The ends lost 5 bases at V and 2 bases at J; junction bases unmatched: 5. CDR3 DNA sequence: TGTGCCAGCAGCCGCGGGGGACTAAACACCGGGGAGCTGTTTTTT. This codes for CASSRGGLNTGELFF.

The V and J genes are TRBV6-5 and TRBJ2-7, with a tentative D call TRBD1 (6 bases). Looked up from germline, CDR1 is MNHEY and CDR2 is SVGAGI. This CDR3 has 14 amino acids. Trimming removed 7 bases at V and 2 bases at J, with 15 bases between. The CDR3 reads CASTTPGTTYEQYF. In DNA, the CDR3 is TGTGCCAGCACCACTCCTGGGACAACCTACGAGCAGTACTTC.

This sequence joins TRBV27 and TRBJ1-6; tentative D call: TRBD1 (6 bases). V gave up 6 bases and J gave up 0 bases, with 15 bases separating them. Per the germline V gene, CDR1 is MNHEY and CDR2 is SMNVEV (reference sequence). CDR3 size: 17 residues. The CDR3 protein is CASSPTGISSYNSPLHF. CDR3 bases: TGTGCCAGCAGCCCAACAGGGATTAGCTCCTATAATTCACCCCTCCACTTT.

V usage is TRBV5-5 and J usage is TRBJ2-5; 8 bases are a match to TRBD1. V shed 2 bases, J shed 5 bases, and the junction held 8 bases outside the gene matches. The CDR3 covers 15 residues. Germline V gene sequence: CDR1 SGHKS, CDR2 YYEKEE (reference sequence). This chain's CDR3 is CASSFAGGSGETQYF. The CDR3 nucleotides are TGTGCCAGCAGCTTCGCAGGGGGCAGTGGGGAGACCCAGTACTTC. Full variable domain (rest looked up from reference TRBV5-5 and TRBJ2-5): DAGVTQSPTHLIKTRGQQVTLRCSPISGHKSVSWYQQVLGQGPQFIFQYYEKEERGRGNFPDRFSARQFPNYSSELNVNALLLGDSALYLCASSFAGGSGETQYFGPGTRLLVL.

The chain joins TRBV4-2 to TRBJ1-6, with D possibly matching TRBD1 (5 bases). This CDR3 contains 13 residues. Looked up from germline, CDR1 is LGHNA and CDR2 is YNFKEQ. Trimming removed 0 bases at V and 9 bases at J, with 6 bases between. Here the CDR3 DNA reads TGTGCCAGCAGCCAAGATCAGGGTTCACCCCTCCACTTT. It translates to CASSQDQGSPLHF.

The chain combines TRBV7-8 with TRBJ2-7, with 9 bases matching TRBD2. CDR1 SGHVS and CDR2 FQNEAQ come from the germline V gene. V was pared by 2 bases and J by 0 bases, with 5 bases of the junction left unmatched. The CDR3 consists of 16 residues. The CDR3 bases are TGTGCCAGCAGCTTACTAGCGGGGAAGAGCTCCTACGAGCAGTACTTC. Translating gives CASSLLAGKSSYEQYF.

The J gene is TRBJ2-7, the V gene TRBV6-5; 8 bases map to TRBD1. Losses at the gene ends were 7 bases for V and 3 bases for J; bases not matched to a gene: 5. Germline V CDR1 and CDR2: MNHEY, SVGAGI. This CDR3 contains 13 residues. The CDR3 spells CASTVGQDYEQYF. CDR3 nucleotides: TGTGCCAGCACCGTGGGACAGGACTACGAGCAGTACTTC.

The chain links TRBV19 to TRBJ2-5; 8 nucleotides align to TRBD2. This CDR3 is built from 16 residues. J lost 1 base, V lost 4 bases, and 8 bases had no gene match. In germline, CDR1 is LNHDA, CDR2 SQIVND (reference sequence). CDR3 sequence (DNA): TGTGCCAGTAGTAAGGGATTAGCGGGGCTCCAAGAGACCCAGTACTTC. Protein product: CASSKGLAGLQETQYF.